One and the same sample provided the 23 T cell receptor beta chains below, sequenced in a study of OX40 agonist ivuxolimab in advanced cancers. The assay was immunoSEQ multiplex PCR, and TCRdb's table has in-frame clones only and misses some. Of 55,000 to 70,000 clones in the sample, 75% to 85% are singletons; the top ten hold roughly 2.4%. This sample comprised CD4+ or CD8+ T cells sorted from blood, obtained in a trial of the OX40 agonist ivuxolimab. The source is an adult with an advanced solid tumor such as melanoma, head and neck, liver or kidney cancer.

The rearrangement uses TRBV7-3 and TRBJ2-5; D assignment may be TRBD1 or TRBD2 (6 bases each). This CDR3 region has 16 residues. V shed 0 bases and J shed 4 bases, with 15 bases lying between them. Germline V CDR1 and CDR2: SGHTA, FQGTGA. CDR3 sequence (DNA): TGTGCCAGCAGCTTAACGTTCGGGGGCCTTGGAGAGACCCAGTACTTC. It is translated as CASSLTFGGLGETQYF.

V and J are TRBV5-1 and TRBJ2-1, with D possibly being TRBD1 (5 bases). Per germline, CDR1 SGHRS and CDR2 YFSETQ. With 6 bases removed from V and 5 bases from J, the gap between germline ends came to 15 bases. CDR3 size: 14 residues. The CDR3 coding sequence is TGCGCCAGCACGCCGGACACTCCCAACAATGAGCAGTTCTTC. Amino acid sequence: CASTPDTPNNEQFF.

This chain links TRBV4-3 with TRBJ1-4; 7 bases line up with TRBD1. V lost 0 bases and J lost 5; bases outside the gene matches: 3. The V gene's germline CDR1 is LGHNA and CDR2 YSLEER. The CDR3 sequence is 15 residues long. CDR3 DNA sequence: TGCGCCAGCAGCCAAGAAGGGACAGTAAATGAAAAACTGTTTTTT. Amino acid sequence: CASSQEGTVNEKLFF.

This clone came up once. This sequence joins TRBV6-1 and TRBJ1-1; 7 positions agree with TRBD1. CDR1 is MNHNS, CDR2 SASEGT, per germline. The junction had 6 bases not matched to a gene; V was cut back by 6 bases and J by 11 bases. The CDR3 has 11 amino acids. The CDR3 protein is CASRFTGEAFF. CDR3 nucleotide sequence: TGTGCCAGCAGATTCACAGGGGAGGCTTTCTTT.

The rearrangement uses TRBV9 and TRBJ1-2, with 9 bases that match TRBD1. CDR3 size: 14 residues. The V gene end was trimmed by 2 bases and the J gene end by 4 bases; junction bases not matched to a gene: 3. From germline, CDR1 is SGDLS and CDR2 YYNGEE. The CDR3 protein is CASSVDRGIYGYTF. CDR3 DNA: TGTGCCAGCAGCGTCGACAGGGGGATCTATGGCTACACCTTC.

V is TRBV6-5 and J is TRBJ1-1, with D hard to call. The CDR3 covers 13 residues. CDR1 and CDR2 from the germline V gene are MNHEY and SVGAGI. V dropped 4 bases and J dropped 6 bases, with 12 bases sitting between them. The CDR3 nucleotides are TGTGCCAGCAGTTCCCCTCCGAGCCCTGAAGCTTTCTTT. Translation: CASSSPPSPEAFF.

This clone was observed a single time. The rearrangement links TRBV11-2 to TRBJ1-1; D is unclear. Germline-derived CDR1 and CDR2 are SGHAT and FQNNGV. Trimming removed 8 bases from V and 3 bases from J, with 10 bases in between. The CDR3 has 12 residues. CDR3 bases: TGTGCCAGCTCCCAGCATCACACTGAAGCTTTCTTT. Translation gives CASSQHHTEAFF.

V and J are TRBV10-3 and TRBJ1-2; 12 bases are a match to TRBD1. V lost 6 bases, J lost 2 bases, and 4 bases stayed unmatched. Looked up from germline, CDR1 is ENHRY and CDR2 is SYGVKD. The CDR3 has 15 residues. The CDR3 here is CAISGTGGGNYGYTF. The CDR3 coding sequence is TGTGCCATCAGCGGGACAGGGGGCGGAAACTATGGCTACACCTTC.

This sequence joins TRBV7-8 and TRBJ1-1, with 8 nucleotides matching TRBD1. The length of the CDR3 is 16 residues. J gave up 3 bases and V 5 bases, and 11 bases lay outside the gene matches. Germline CDR1 reads SGHVS; CDR2 reads FQNEAQ. This chain's CDR3 is CASSRSDRDWDTEAFF. The CDR3 DNA sequence: TGTGCCAGCAGCAGATCGGACAGGGACTGGGACACTGAAGCTTTCTTT.

The chain couples TRBV2 to TRBJ2-7; TRBD1 is a possible D gene (6 bases). The germline V gene encodes CDR1 SNHLY and CDR2 FYNNEI. Between the trimmed V and J ends, which lost 6 bases and 0 bases, there was a span of 15 bases. This CDR3 is built from 15 residues. In nucleotides, the CDR3 is TGTGCCAGCAGCCCAGGGGCAGGGCGCTCCTACGAGCAGTACTTC. Protein: CASSPGAGRSYEQYF.

V usage is TRBV5-1 and J usage is TRBJ1-1, with D maybe TRBD1 (6 bases). Between the trimmed V and J ends, which lost 4 bases and 3 bases, there was a span of 10 bases. The CDR3 spans 13 residues. Germline CDR1 is SGHRS and CDR2 is YFSETQ. This CDR3 reads CASSIQGHTEAFF. CDR3 bases: TGCGCCAGCAGCATTCAGGGGCACACTGAAGCTTTCTTT.

This clone was counted a single time. The chain carries TRBV29-1 and TRBJ2-2; D is undetermined. Trimming removed 4 bases from V and 0 bases from J, with 9 bases in between. The germline V gene encodes CDR1 SQVTM and CDR2 ANQGSEA. The CDR3 covers 14 residues. In DNA form, the CDR3 reads TGCAGCGTTGTTGTCGCAGCGAACACCGGGGAGCTGTTTTTT. This encodes CSVVVAANTGELFF.

This clone has just a few counts. This chain links TRBV19 with TRBJ2-7; maybe TRBD1 (6 bases). The CDR3 is 15 residues long. With 1 base removed from V and 1 base from J, the gap between germline ends came to 11 bases. The V gene's germline CDR1 is LNHDA and CDR2 SQIVND (reference sequence). The CDR3: CASSIAYRESYEQYF. DNA of the CDR3: TGTGCCAGTAGTATAGCATACAGGGAGTCCTACGAGCAGTACTTC.

The chain recombines TRBV13 with TRBJ1-3, with D hard to call. V was clipped by 3 bases and J by 4 bases, with 4 bases between them. There are 12 residues in the CDR3. Germline CDR1 PRHDT, CDR2 FYEKMQ (reference sequence). CDR3 nucleotide sequence: TGTGCCAGCAGCTTGTTGGGAAACACCATATATTTT. Its protein product is CASSLLGNTIYF.

The CDR3 coding sequence is TGTGCCAGTAATTCTCTCGGGACAGGGGACCTCTATGGCTACACCTTC. Protein sequence: CASNSLGTGDLYGYTF. The chain links TRBV19 to TRBJ1-2, with TRBD1 matching over 10 bases. The V gene end was trimmed by 7 bases and the J gene end by 4 bases; junction bases not matched to a gene: 12. This CDR3 region has 16 residues. Germline-derived CDR1 and CDR2 are LNHDA and SQIVND (reference sequence).

V and J are TRBV27 and TRBJ1-5; no reliable D call. Germline CDR1 is MNHEY and CDR2 is SMNVEV (reference sequence). The CDR3 is 14 residues long. Trimming removed 7 bases from V and 0 bases from J, with 10 bases in between. This CDR3 reads CASKAIPSNQPQHF. The CDR3 DNA follows: TGTGCCAGCAAAGCCATCCCTAGCAATCAGCCCCAGCATTTT.

This clone was seen just once. This chain uses TRBV6-1 with TRBJ1-2; no firm D call. V was shortened by 6 bases and J by 4 bases, with 12 bases between the two germline ends. This CDR3 comprises 13 residues. The germline CDR1 and CDR2 sequences are MNHNS and SASEGT. CDR3 sequence reads: CASRVTEAYGYTF. The CDR3 DNA sequence: TGTGCCAGCAGGGTAACAGAGGCCTATGGCTACACCTTC.

The rearrangement links TRBV28 to TRBJ2-5; tentatively, D is TRBD1 (5 bases). The CDR3 is 13 amino acids. V was shortened by 6 bases and J by 2 bases, with 10 bases between the two germline ends. Germline V lookup: CDR1 MDHEN, CDR2 SYDVKM. The CDR3 bases are TGTGCCAGCAGCCAGACAGTACAAGAGACCCAGTACTTC. It translates to CASSQTVQETQYF. The full variable domain, in which reference TRBV28 and TRBJ2-5 provide the parts outside the CDR3, is DVKVTQSSRYLVKRTGEKVFLECVQDMDHENMFWYRQDPGLGLRLIYFSYDVKMKEKGDIPEGYSVSREKKERFSLILESASTNQTSMYLCASSQTVQETQYFGPGTRLLVL.

The chain combines TRBV11-3 with TRBJ2-1; 8 nucleotides agree with TRBD1. V shed 5 bases, J shed 8 bases, and the junction held 5 bases outside the gene matches. From germline, CDR1 is SGHNT and CDR2 YENEEA. CDR3 length: 13 amino acids. The CDR3 sequence: CASSRGQGDEQFF. The DNA of the CDR3 is TGTGCCAGCAGCCGCGGACAGGGTGATGAGCAGTTCTTC.

The chain is built from TRBV6-6 and TRBJ1-3; perhaps TRBD1 as D (5 bases). Germline CDR1 and CDR2: MNHNY and SVGAGI (reference sequence). This CDR3 has 14 residues. The germline V and J ends were trimmed by 6 bases and 4 bases, with 13 bases remaining between them. The CDR3 spells CASRPGARGNTIYF. CDR3 coding DNA: TGTGCCAGCAGACCCGGGGCCCGGGGAAACACCATATATTTT.

The gene calls are TRBV29-1 and TRBJ1-2; D uncertain. This CDR3 region has 12 residues. Trimming removed 7 bases from V and 1 base from J, with 10 bases in between. Germline V gene data show CDR1 as SQVTM and CDR2 as ANQGSEA. For the CDR3, the DNA is TGCAGCGCCGTGGGCGGTAACTATGGCTACACCTTC. Amino acids: CSAVGGNYGYTF.

V usage is TRBV5-1 and J usage is TRBJ2-1, with 10 bases matching TRBD2. The CDR3 contains 15 residues. V lost 0 bases to trimming and J lost 5 bases; unmatched junction nucleotides: 2. In germline, CDR1 is SGHRS, CDR2 YFSETQ. CDR3 nucleotide sequence: TGCGCCAGCAGCTTGGAAGCGGGGGGGAACAATGAGCAGTTCTTC. It translates to CASSLEAGGNNEQFF. The entire variable domain, with the rest obtained from reference TRBV5-1 and TRBJ2-1, is as follows: KAGVTQTPRYLIKTRGQQVTLSCSPISGHRSVSWYQQTPGQGLQFLFEYFSETQRNKGNFPGRFSGRQFSNSRSEMNVSTLELGDSALYLCASSLEAGGNNEQFFGPGTRLTVL.

The chain combines TRBV5-6 with TRBJ2-6; the D is unclear. V lost 2 bases and J lost 0, with 6 bases in between. The CDR3 runs 15 residues. CDR1 and CDR2 from the germline V gene are SGHDT and YYEEEE. In DNA form, the CDR3 reads TGTGCCAGCAGCTTTGTGGGCTCTGGGGCCAACGTCCTGACTTTC. Its protein is CASSFVGSGANVLTF.